These T cell receptor beta chains were read from a single sample in a study of identifying expanded T cells in peripheral blood. Sequencing was performed with immunoSEQ multiplex PCR; in TCRdb, only in-frame clones are kept and a portion is missing. Of tens of thousands of clones listed, about four fifths were seen once; the top ten hold about a fifth. The specimen was blood. The receptors come from a person aged 18 to 75 in good health. CDR3s include the opening cysteine and the closing phenylalanine or tryptophan. D genes are given only for firm matches. Size values are once, few and many counts, or a class for expanded clones, and some rows have none.

V gene,D gene,J gene,clone size,CDR3 protein,CDR3 DNA
TRBV4-3,TRBD2,TRBJ2-1,many,CASSIWTSADEQFF,TGCGCCAGCAGCATATGGACTAGCGCCGATGAGCAGTTCTTC
TRBV5-5,TRBD1,TRBJ2-3,NA,CASLRDRGRADTQYF,TGTGCCAGCCTGAGGGACAGGGGGCGGGCAGATACGCAGTATTTT
TRBV11-2,TRBD2,TRBJ2-1,NA,CASSLDRLAGVYNEQFF,TGTGCCAGCAGCTTAGATCGGCTAGCGGGAGTTTACAATGAGCAGTTCTTC
TRBV5-6,NA,TRBJ1-1,NA,CASSSGYRSREAFF,TGTGCCAGCAGCTCAGGGTATAGGAGCAGGGAAGCTTTCTTT
TRBV19,TRBD2,TRBJ2-1,NA,CASRRGTSGREEQFF,TGTGCCAGTAGAAGAGGGACTAGCGGGAGGGAAGAGCAGTTCTTC
TRBV5-6,NA,TRBJ2-3,NA,CASSSQLILRRTRADTQYF,TGTGCCAGCAGCTCCCAACTGATTCTTAGGCGGACCCGGGCGGATACGCAGTATTTT
TRBV7-2,NA,TRBJ1-5,once,CASSLDGGGNQPQHF,TGTGCCAGCAGCTTAGACGGGGGTGGAAATCAGCCCCAGCATTTT
TRBV2,NA,TRBJ1-3,NA,CASSRTRELFRNTIYF,TGTGCCAGCAGCCGAACCAGGGAACTCTTCAGAAACACCATATATTTT
TRBV20-1,NA,TRBJ2-1,NA,CSGGLVNEQFF,TGCAGTGGGGGGCTGGTCAATGAGCAGTTCTTC
TRBV30,NA,TRBJ2-3,NA,CAWSGIASTDTQYF,TGTGCCTGGAGTGGGATCGCATCCACAGATACGCAGTATTTT
TRBV6-1,NA,TRBJ1-1,NA,CASSEYSRVLKEAFF,TGTGCCAGCAGCGAGTATAGCCGTGTCCTCAAGGAAGCTTTCTTT
TRBV7-3,NA,TRBJ2-5,NA,CASSYGPGETQYF,TGTGCCAGCAGCTACGGGCCGGGAGAGACCCAGTACTTC
TRBV25-1,TRBD1,TRBJ2-3,NA,CASSDTGGSDTQYF,TGTGCCAGCAGTGATACAGGGGGCTCAGATACGCAGTATTTT
TRBV29-1,NA,TRBJ2-1,NA,CSGATGRYEQFF,TGCAGCGGAGCGACAGGCCGCTATGAGCAGTTCTTC
TRBV18,TRBD1,TRBJ2-4,NA,CASSPDREVSKNIQYF,TGTGCCAGCTCACCAGACAGGGAAGTATCCAAAAACATTCAGTACTTC
TRBV10-2,NA,TRBJ2-3,NA,CASSDGPGADTQYF,TGCGCCAGCAGTGACGGCCCTGGGGCAGATACGCAGTATTTT
TRBV10-3,TRBD2,TRBJ2-1,NA,CATRTSGGPYNEQFF,TGTGCCACCCGTACTAGCGGGGGACCTTACAATGAGCAGTTCTTC
TRBV18,TRBD2,TRBJ2-5,NA,CASSLHRPSGSPQETQYF,TGTGCCAGCTCACTCCACCGCCCTAGCGGGAGCCCCCAAGAGACCCAGTACTTC
TRBV7-2,NA,TRBJ1-1,NA,CASSRYRVAEAFF,TGTGCCAGCAGCAGATACAGGGTAGCTGAAGCTTTCTTT